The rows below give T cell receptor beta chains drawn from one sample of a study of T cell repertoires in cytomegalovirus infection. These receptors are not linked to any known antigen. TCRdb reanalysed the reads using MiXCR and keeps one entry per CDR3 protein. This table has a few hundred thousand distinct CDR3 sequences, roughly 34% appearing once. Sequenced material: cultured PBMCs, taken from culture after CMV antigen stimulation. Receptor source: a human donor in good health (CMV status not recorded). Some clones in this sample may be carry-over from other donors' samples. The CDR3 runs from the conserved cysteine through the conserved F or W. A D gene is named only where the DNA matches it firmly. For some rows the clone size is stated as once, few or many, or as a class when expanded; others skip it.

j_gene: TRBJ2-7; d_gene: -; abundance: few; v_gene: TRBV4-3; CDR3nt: TGCGCCAGCAGCGAAGAATCCGACGGGGGCTACGAGCAGTACTTC; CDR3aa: CASSEESDGGYEQYF
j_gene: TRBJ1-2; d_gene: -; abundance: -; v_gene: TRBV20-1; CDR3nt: TGCAGTGCTAGGGGTGACAAGCATGGCTACACCTTC; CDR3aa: CSARGDKHGYTF
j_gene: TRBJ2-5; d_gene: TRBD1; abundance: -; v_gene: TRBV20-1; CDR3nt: TGCAGTGCTAGATGGGACAGGGGGCAAGAGACCCAGTACTTC; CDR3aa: CSARWDRGQETQYF
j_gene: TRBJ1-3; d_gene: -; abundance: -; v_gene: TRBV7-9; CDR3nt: TGTGCCAGCAGCCCACGTCCCGGGAACACCATATATTTT; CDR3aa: CASSPRPGNTIYF
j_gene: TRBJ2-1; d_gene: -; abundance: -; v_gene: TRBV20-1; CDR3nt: TGCAGTGCGACTTCCTTTGCGGAGGCATTAGGTAATGAGCAGTTCTTC; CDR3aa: CSATSFAEALGNEQFF
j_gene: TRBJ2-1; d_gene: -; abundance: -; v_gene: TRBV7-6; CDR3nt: TGTGCCAGCACCCCGGGGGAGAGGGTCCTGGGCAATGAGCAGTTCTTC; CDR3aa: CASTPGERVLGNEQFF
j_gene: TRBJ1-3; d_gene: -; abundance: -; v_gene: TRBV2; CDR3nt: TGTGCCAGCAGTGAAATGGACGGAAACACCATATATTTT; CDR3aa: CASSEMDGNTIYF
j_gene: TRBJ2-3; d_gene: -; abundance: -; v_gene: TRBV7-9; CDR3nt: TGTGCCAGCAGCTTGGAGGGAGCTCAAGGGGATACGCAGTATTTT; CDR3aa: CASSLEGAQGDTQYF
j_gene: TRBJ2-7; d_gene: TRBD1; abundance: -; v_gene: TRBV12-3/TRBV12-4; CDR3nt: TGTGCCAGCGCCGAGGGACAGGATTTATACGAGCAGTACTTC; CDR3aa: CASAEGQDLYEQYF
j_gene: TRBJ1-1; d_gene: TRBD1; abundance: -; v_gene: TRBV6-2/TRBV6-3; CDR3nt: TGTGCCAGCAGTTACGCGGACAGGGGGAGAACTGAAGCTTTCTTT; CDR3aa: CASSYADRGRTEAFF
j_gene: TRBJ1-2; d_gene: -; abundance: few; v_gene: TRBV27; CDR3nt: TGTGCCAGCGGTCTGTTCGGGGGAGGTAACGGTGGCTACACCTTC; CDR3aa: CASGLFGGGNGGYTF
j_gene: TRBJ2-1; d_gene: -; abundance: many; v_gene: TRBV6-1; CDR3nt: TGTGCCAGCAGGAAACTAGGGAGCTCCTACAATGAGCAGTTCTTC; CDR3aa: CASRKLGSSYNEQFF
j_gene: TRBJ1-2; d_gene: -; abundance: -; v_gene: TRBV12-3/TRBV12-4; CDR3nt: TGTGCCAGCAGCGAGGGGCGGTATGGCTACACCTTC; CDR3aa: CASSEGRYGYTF
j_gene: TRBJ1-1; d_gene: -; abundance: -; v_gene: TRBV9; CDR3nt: TGTGCCAGCAGCGTAGAATTAGCCGGGGTCACTGAAGCTTTCTTT; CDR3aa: CASSVELAGVTEAFF
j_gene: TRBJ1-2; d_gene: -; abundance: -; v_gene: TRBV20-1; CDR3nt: TGCAGTGCCCTACCAGGGCAGGGCATCTATGGCTACACCTTC; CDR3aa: CSALPGQGIYGYTF
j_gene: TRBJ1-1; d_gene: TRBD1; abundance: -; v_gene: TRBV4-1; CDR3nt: TGCGCCAGCAGAGAACCGGGACAGATAAACACTGAAGCTTTCTTT; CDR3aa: CASREPGQINTEAFF
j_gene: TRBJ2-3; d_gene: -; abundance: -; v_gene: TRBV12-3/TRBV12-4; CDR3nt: TGTGCCAGCAGTTTAGACGAGGGCAGCCGCACAGATACGCAGTATTTT; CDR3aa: CASSLDEGSRTDTQYF
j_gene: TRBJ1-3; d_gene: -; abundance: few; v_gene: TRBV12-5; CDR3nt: TGTGCTAGTGGTCCTGATGGCAACACCATATATTTT; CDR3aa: CASGPDGNTIYF
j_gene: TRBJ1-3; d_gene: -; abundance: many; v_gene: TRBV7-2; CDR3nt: TGTGCCAGCAGCTTACGACAAAGTGGGGATCTATCTGGAAACACCATATATTTT; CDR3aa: CASSLRQSGDLSGNTIYF
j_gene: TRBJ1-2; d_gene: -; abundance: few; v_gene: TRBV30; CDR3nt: TGTGCCTGGACCGGGTCCTATGGCTACACCTTC; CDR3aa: CAWTGSYGYTF
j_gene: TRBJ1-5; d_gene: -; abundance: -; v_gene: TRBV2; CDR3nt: TGTGCCAGCACCCGACGGATGGATCAGCCCCAGCATTTT; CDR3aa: CASTRRMDQPQHF
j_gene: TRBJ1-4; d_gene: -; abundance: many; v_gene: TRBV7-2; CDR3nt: TGTGCCAGCAGCAGACAGGTTGCAACTAATGAAAAACTGTTTTTT; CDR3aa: CASSRQVATNEKLFF
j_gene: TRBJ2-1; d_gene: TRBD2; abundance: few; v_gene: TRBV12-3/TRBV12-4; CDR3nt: TGTGCCAGCAAGTCCGGGACTAGCGGGGCCCTCGGGAAGTTC; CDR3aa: CASKSGTSGALGKF
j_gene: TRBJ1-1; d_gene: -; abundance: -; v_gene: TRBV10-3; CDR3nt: TGTGCCATCAGTGAGGCTCGGAACACTGAAGCTTTCTTT; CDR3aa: CAISEARNTEAFF
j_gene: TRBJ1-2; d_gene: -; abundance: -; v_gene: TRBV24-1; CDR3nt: TGTGCCACCAGTGGTAACAGATCCTATGGCTACACCTTC; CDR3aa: CATSGNRSYGYTF
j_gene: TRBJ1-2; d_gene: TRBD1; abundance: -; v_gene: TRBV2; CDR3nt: TGTGCCAGCCGAGGGGCAGGGGGCCCCAAGACCTACACCTTC; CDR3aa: CASRGAGGPKTYTF
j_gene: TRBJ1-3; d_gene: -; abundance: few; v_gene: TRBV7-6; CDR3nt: TGTGCCAGCAGCTTGAACAGGGAAGTGGGCTCTGGAAACACCATATATTTT; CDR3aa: CASSLNREVGSGNTIYF
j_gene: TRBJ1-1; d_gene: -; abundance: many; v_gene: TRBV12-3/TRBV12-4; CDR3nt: TGTGCCAGCAGTCCGAGGACAGTAGTTGACACTGAAGCTTTCTTT; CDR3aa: CASSPRTVVDTEAFF
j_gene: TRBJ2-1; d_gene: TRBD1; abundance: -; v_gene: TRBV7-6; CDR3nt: TGTGCCAGCAGCTTAGTGGGGACAGGATACAATGAGCAGTTCTTC; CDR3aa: CASSLVGTGYNEQFF
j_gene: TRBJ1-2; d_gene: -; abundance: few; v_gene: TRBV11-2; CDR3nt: TGTGCCAGCAGCTTTTCCCCCCCCGGGCCAGACGGCTACACCTTC; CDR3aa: CASSFSPPGPDGYTF
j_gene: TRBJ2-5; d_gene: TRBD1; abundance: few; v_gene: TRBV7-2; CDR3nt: TGTGCCAGCACCCCTTCAGGGGGTGTGGAGACCCAGTACTTC; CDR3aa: CASTPSGGVETQYF
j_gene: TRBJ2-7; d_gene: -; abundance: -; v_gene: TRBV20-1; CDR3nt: TGCAGTGCTGCCCCCGGGGCCAACTCCAGACTCGAGCAGTACTTC; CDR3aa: CSAAPGANSRLEQYF
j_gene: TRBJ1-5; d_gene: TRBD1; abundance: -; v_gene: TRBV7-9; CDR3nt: TGTGCCAGCAGCCCCTGGACAGGGGTAAATCAGCCCCAGCATTTT; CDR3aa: CASSPWTGVNQPQHF